Listed here are 24 T cell receptor beta chains from one sample, sequenced in a study of T cell changes during pregnancy in multiple sclerosis. Using immunoSEQ multiplex PCR, the repertoire was profiled, and TCRdb retains in-frame clones only, with some absent. The data contain about 66,000 clones, more than 85% of them singletons. The material was CD8+ T cells from peripheral blood mononuclear cells, obtained before pregnancy. Receptors originate from a female donor with multiple sclerosis, enrolled in a pregnancy study.

A single count supports this clone. J is TRBJ2-1 and V is TRBV7-8, with 7 bases that match TRBD1. The CDR3 has 16 amino acids. Germline CDR1 SGHVS, CDR2 FQNEAQ. Trimming at V came to 0 bases and at J to 7 bases, leaving 9 bases not matched to a gene. This chain's CDR3 is CASSLAARGKWNEQFF. In DNA, the CDR3 is TGTGCCAGCAGCTTAGCAGCCAGGGGGAAATGGAATGAGCAGTTCTTC.

This clone has just one count. The V gene is TRBV6-5, the J gene TRBJ1-5, with 7 bases identical to TRBD1. Trimming took 6 bases from V and 2 from J; bases not matched to a gene: 4. The germline CDR1 and CDR2 sequences are MNHEY and SVGAGI. This CDR3 has 14 amino acids. The CDR3 coding sequence is TGTGCCAGCAGGTCTACAGGGGGCAATCAGCCCCAGCATTTT. It translates to CASRSTGGNQPQHF.

This CDR3 reads CASSTDMASYNEQFF. CDR3 in DNA: TGCGCCAGCAGCACGGACATGGCCTCCTACAATGAGCAGTTCTTC. The chain carries TRBV5-1 and TRBJ2-1; perhaps TRBD1 as D (5 bases). Trimming pared 4 bases from V and 0 bases from J, leaving 11 bases between. CDR3 size: 15 residues. Germline V CDR1 and CDR2: SGHRS, YFSETQ.

V gene TRBV2 combines with J gene TRBJ2-7, with 8 bases aligning to TRBD2. Trimming removed 10 bases from V and 4 bases from J; junction bases left unmatched: 9. Germline V CDR1 and CDR2: SNHLY, FYNNEI. The CDR3 runs 13 residues. Written as DNA, the CDR3 is TGTGCCATCCACACGGGGGGGGCTTACGAGCAGTACTTC. Translated: CAIHTGGAYEQYF.

V usage is TRBV7-3 and J usage is TRBJ2-3; 7 bases agree with TRBD2. J lost 4 bases, V lost 3 bases, and 7 bases had no gene match. CDR3 length: 15 amino acids. Germline values: CDR1 SGHTA, CDR2 FQGTGA. CDR3 protein: CASSLGGSGADTQYF. The CDR3 DNA sequence: TGTGCCAGCAGCTTGGGTGGAAGCGGGGCAGATACGCAGTATTTT.

The J gene is TRBJ2-7, the V gene TRBV15, with 12 bases that match TRBD2. There are 14 residues in the CDR3. CDR1 is LNHNV and CDR2 is YYDKDF in the germline V gene (reference sequence). The ends lost 2 bases at V and 5 bases at J; junction bases unmatched: 1. In nucleotides, the CDR3 is TGTGCCACCAGCAGACTAGCGGGGGGGGACGAGCAGTACTTC. Translated: CATSRLAGGDEQYF.

The chain employs TRBV4-1 and TRBJ2-3; 9 bases match TRBD2. The CDR3 loop spans 17 amino acids. CDR1 and CDR2 from the germline V gene are MGHRA and YSYEKL. V lost 0 bases to trimming and J lost 2 bases; unmatched junction nucleotides: 6. The CDR3 region has the DNA TGCGCCAGCAGCCAAGATACGGCTAGCGGGGACACAGATACGCAGTATTTT. Its protein is CASSQDTASGDTDTQYF.

The V gene is TRBV5-4, the J gene TRBJ2-7, with D possibly matching TRBD1 (6 bases). V lost 4 bases and J lost 1, with 15 bases in between. Germline-derived CDR1 and CDR2 are SGHNT and YYREEE (reference sequence). This CDR3 contains 15 residues. The CDR3 coding sequence is TGTGCCAGCAGCGGGACCGGGACACCTTCCTACGAGCAGTACTTC. It translates to CASSGTGTPSYEQYF.

The chain is built from TRBV5-6 and TRBJ2-3, with D possibly matching TRBD2 (6 bases). The CDR3 consists of 16 residues. Trimming cost V 2 bases and J 3 bases, with 16 bases left between them. CDR1 is SGHDT, CDR2 YYEEEE, per germline. The CDR3 sequence is CASSFSRTGGTDTQYF. The CDR3, as DNA: TGTGCCAGCAGCTTCAGCCGAACCGGAGGGACAGATACGCAGTATTTT.

The CDR3 protein is CASSLGLGPNYGYTF. The DNA for the CDR3 is TGTGCCAGCAGCTTAGGGTTGGGGCCTAACTATGGCTACACCTTC. This chain joins TRBV7-9 and TRBJ1-2; D might be TRBD1 (5 bases). The CDR3 has 15 amino acids. CDR1 and CDR2 from the germline V gene are SEHNR and FQNEAQ (reference sequence). V shed 1 base and J shed 0 bases, with 9 bases lying between them.

The V call is TRBV30, the J call TRBJ1-1; D possibly corresponds to TRBD1 (6 bases). Trimming left V 4 bases short and J 5 bases short, with 14 bases between. CDR1 and CDR2 from the germline V gene are GTSNPN and SVGIG (reference sequence). The CDR3 has 13 residues. CDR3 loop: CAWIRGARTEAFF. CDR3 nucleotide sequence: TGTGCCTGGATACGGGGGGCGCGGACTGAAGCTTTCTTT.

The chain links TRBV19 to TRBJ1-5; 7 nucleotides align to TRBD1. Trimming at V came to 4 bases and at J to 7 bases, leaving 4 bases not matched to a gene. The CDR3 loop spans 13 amino acids. Per the germline V gene, CDR1 is LNHDA and CDR2 is SQIVND (reference sequence). The CDR3 loop reads CASSTAGGQPQHF. CDR3 sequence (DNA): TGTGCCAGTAGTACGGCAGGGGGACAGCCCCAGCATTTT.

The genes are TRBV5-1 and TRBJ1-2, with TRBD1 matching 10 bases. Trimming removed 3 bases from V and 8 bases from J; junction bases left unmatched: 4. Germline CDR1 reads SGHRS; CDR2 reads YFSETQ. The CDR3 totals 13 residues. CDR3 region: CASSYGQGEGYTF. The CDR3 DNA is TGCGCCAGCAGCTATGGACAGGGGGAGGGCTACACCTTC.

V and J are TRBV2 and TRBJ2-6, with 8 bases fitting TRBD1. The CDR3 length is 16 residues. V dropped 6 bases and J dropped 0; count of bases not matched to a gene: 4. Germline V gives CDR1 SNHLY, CDR2 FYNNEI. CDR3 DNA sequence: TGTGCCAGCAGAAGGACAGGGAGCTCTGGGGCCAACGTCCTGACTTTC. It is translated as CASRRTGSSGANVLTF.

The V and J genes are TRBV7-2 and TRBJ2-1; 7 nucleotides match TRBD2. CDR3 length: 14 residues. The germline V gene has CDR1 SGHTA and CDR2 FQGNSA. The trim removed 5 bases at V and 0 bases at J, leaving 1 base unmatched. For the CDR3, the DNA is TGTGCCAGCAGCCCGGGGGGCTCCTACAATGAGCAGTTCTTC. This codes for CASSPGGSYNEQFF.

This rearrangement joins TRBV21-1 to TRBJ1-2; TRBD1 is the table's D call, not checked against the DNA. TRBV21-1 is a pseudogene segment. The CDR3 consists of 12 residues. CDR3 DNA sequence: TGTGCCAGCATCGGAAGGATGGGCGGCTACACCTTC. Translating gives CASIGRMGGYTF.

V gene TRBV7-6 combines with J gene TRBJ2-2; weak D call: TRBD2 (5 bases). CDR1 SGHVS and CDR2 FNYEAQ come from the germline V gene. Trimming left V 5 bases short and J 1 base short, with 11 bases between. CDR3 length equals 15 residues. CDR3 sequence reads: CASSIAGENTGELFF. The CDR3 nucleotides are TGTGCCAGCAGCATTGCCGGGGAGAACACCGGGGAGCTGTTTTTT. The whole variable domain, remainder taken from reference TRBV7-6 and TRBJ2-2, is GAGVSQSPRYKVTKRGQDVALRCDPISGHVSLYWYRQALGQGPEFLTYFNYEAQQDKSGLPNDRFSAERPEGSISTLTIQRTEQRDSAMYRCASSIAGENTGELFFGEGSRLTVL.

V usage is TRBV5-4 and J usage is TRBJ2-1; 14 bases agree with TRBD2. The CDR3 loop spans 16 amino acids. CDR1 is SGHNT and CDR2 is YYREEE in the germline V gene (reference sequence). After removal of 0 bases from V and 4 bases from J, the junction contained 0 bases not matched to a gene. As DNA, the CDR3 is TGTGCCAGCAGCTTGGGACTAGCGGGGGGGTACAATGAGCAGTTCTTC. Translated, it gives CASSLGLAGGYNEQFF.

This sequence joins TRBV4-2 and TRBJ2-2; 8 positions match TRBD2. Germline V lookup: CDR1 LGHNA, CDR2 YNFKEQ. Trimming at V came to 6 bases and at J to 0 bases, leaving 18 bases not matched to a gene. This CDR3 has 20 amino acids. CDR3 nucleotide sequence: TGTGCCAGCAGTCCCCCCCCAGCCGGGGGGGAAACCTCGAACACCGGGGAGCTGTTTTTT. It translates to CASSPPPAGGETSNTGELFF.

This clone has a single count. The genes are TRBV6-5 and TRBJ2-7; 10 nucleotides align to TRBD1. Germline lookup yields CDR1 MNHEY and CDR2 SVGAGI. The CDR3 is made up of 16 amino acids. With 2 bases clipped from V and 7 bases from J, the junction kept 11 bases outside the gene matches. The CDR3 protein is CASSYDAGQGFGEQYF. For the CDR3, the DNA is TGTGCCAGCAGTTACGATGCGGGACAGGGGTTCGGGGAGCAGTACTTC.

The rearrangement links TRBV7-3 to TRBJ2-2; TRBD2 is a possible D gene (5 bases). With 0 bases removed from V and 6 bases from J, the gap between germline ends came to 5 bases. The CDR3 is made up of 13 amino acids. Germline V gene lookup returns CDR1 SGHTA and CDR2 FQGTGA. CDR3 sequence: CASSLTEAGELFF. The CDR3 DNA sequence: TGTGCCAGCAGCTTAACGGAGGCCGGGGAGCTGTTTTTT.

The rearrangement uses TRBV7-6 and TRBJ1-1; 7 nucleotides line up with TRBD1. The V gene's germline CDR1 is SGHVS and CDR2 FNYEAQ. J was trimmed by 5 bases and V by 5 bases; bases with no gene match: 5. There are 13 residues in the CDR3. This CDR3 is CASSPGQRTEAFF. The CDR3 nucleotides read TGTGCCAGCAGCCCGGGACAGAGAACTGAAGCTTTCTTT.

J is TRBJ2-5 and V is TRBV6-5; 8 bases are shared with TRBD1. V shed 5 bases and J 4 bases; nucleotides not matched to a gene: 6. The CDR3 length is 14 residues. Germline-derived CDR1 and CDR2 are MNHEY and SVGAGI. The CDR3 nucleotides read TGTGCCAGCAGTGAACCCACAGGGGGAGAGACCCAGTACTTC. It encodes CASSEPTGGETQYF.

This chain links TRBV5-4 with TRBJ1-5, with D possibly matching TRBD1 (5 bases). V lost 0 bases and J lost 6, with 10 bases in between. Germline-derived CDR1 and CDR2 are SGHNT and YYREEE (reference sequence). This CDR3 contains 14 residues. CDR3 coding DNA: TGTGCCAGCAGCTTGGGGCAGGGCGGTCAGCCCCAGCATTTT. Translation: CASSLGQGGQPQHF.